The clone carrying this TCR beta chain occurred once. The antigen is not known. The entry originates in a study of T cell repertoires and Cas9 in healthy adults. On the study more broadly: CD4 and CD8 compartments: SpCas9-reactive T cells profiled for potency, cytotoxicity, lineage.

Study-wide results and limits: SpCas9-reactive regulatory T cells reportedly mitigated SpCas9-reactive effector T cells in vitro.

Measured with immunoSEQ multiplex PCR; TCRdb has only the in-frame clones, and not every one. In the table there are tens of thousands of clones, just under 95% of which are singletons. This sequence was found in a human donor in good health. The sample comprised CD4+ effector T cells (CD127+, CD25-, CD137-, CD154-) from PBMCs; culture status not recorded.

Here the CDR3 reads CASSQTSGGLRQFF. The DNA of the CDR3 is TGTGCCAGCAGCCAGACTAGCGGGGGCCTCAGGCAGTTCTTC. This chain uses TRBV7-2 with TRBJ2-1; 12 nucleotides agree with TRBD2. Per germline, CDR1 SGHTA and CDR2 FQGNSA. J was trimmed by 12 bases and V by 5 bases; bases with no gene match: 8. The CDR3 contains 14 residues.